The table lists the clone carrying this TCR beta chain with a few counts. Its specificity is unknown. The length of the CDR3 is 14 residues. The germline gives CDR1 LNHDA, CDR2 SQIVND (reference sequence). V dropped 1 base and J dropped 4 bases, with 8 bases sitting between them. The sample comes from a study of post-analysis software for immune sequencing data. At the level of the study: The patients showed relapsing-remitting, secondary progressive and progressive-relapsing multiple sclerosis courses.

Study-wide points: Normalized Chao1 diversity was significantly reduced in patients versus controls. Pronounced co-clustering by F measure was evident among identically batched samples. Five or six TRBV segments, TRBV5-6, TRBV5-1 and TRBV20-1 among them, were found more frequent in patients than controls.

Incorporated into the TCR beta cDNA libraries were unique molecular identifiers, which served to reduce PCR and sequencing biases. Each batch of about 0.9 to 10 million T cells produced 490,000 or so cDNA molecules. Using its own MiXCR run on the PCR reads, TCRdb lists one record per CDR3 protein. Of 650,000 to 900,000 distinct CDR3 sequences in the sample, 35% to 55% were seen once. V usage is TRBV19 and J usage is TRBJ1-5; maybe TRBD1 (5 bases). This clonotype was obtained from a girl aged 5-17 years with multiple sclerosis. What was sequenced was blood. Written as DNA, the CDR3 is TGTGCCAGTAGTATAGGGGCAGGGAATCAGCCCCAGCATTTT. This codes for CASSIGAGNQPQHF.